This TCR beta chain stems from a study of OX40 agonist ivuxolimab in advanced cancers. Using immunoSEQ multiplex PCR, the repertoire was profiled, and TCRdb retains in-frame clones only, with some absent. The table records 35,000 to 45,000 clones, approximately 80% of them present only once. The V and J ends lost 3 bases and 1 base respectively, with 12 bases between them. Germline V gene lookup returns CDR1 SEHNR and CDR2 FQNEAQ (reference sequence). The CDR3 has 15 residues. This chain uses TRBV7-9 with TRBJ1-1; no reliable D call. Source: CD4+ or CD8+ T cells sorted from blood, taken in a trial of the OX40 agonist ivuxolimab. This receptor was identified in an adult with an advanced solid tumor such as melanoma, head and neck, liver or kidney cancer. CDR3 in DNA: TGTGCCAGCAGCTTCGGGGTTAAACCGAACACTGAAGCTTTCTTT. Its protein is CASSFGVKPNTEAFF.